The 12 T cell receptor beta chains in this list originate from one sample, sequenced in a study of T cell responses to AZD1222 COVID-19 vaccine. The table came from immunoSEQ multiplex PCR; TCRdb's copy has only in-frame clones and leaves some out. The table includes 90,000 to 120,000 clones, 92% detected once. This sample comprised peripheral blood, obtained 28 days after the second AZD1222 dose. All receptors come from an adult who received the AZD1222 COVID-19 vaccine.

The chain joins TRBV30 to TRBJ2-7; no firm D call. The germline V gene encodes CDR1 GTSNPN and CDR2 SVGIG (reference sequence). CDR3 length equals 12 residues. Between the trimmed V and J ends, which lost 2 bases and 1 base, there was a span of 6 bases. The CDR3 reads CAWSPPSYEQYF. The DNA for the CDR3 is TGTGCCTGGAGTCCCCCATCCTACGAGCAGTACTTC.

This CDR3 reads CASGGLAGDMGAYNEQFF. CDR3 coding DNA: TGTGCTAGTGGCGGACTAGCGGGGGACATGGGGGCCTACAATGAGCAGTTCTTC. This chain links TRBV12-5 with TRBJ2-1, with TRBD2 matching over 13 bases. CDR3 length: 18 amino acids. Germline V gene lookup returns CDR1 LGHNT and CDR2 FRNRAP. Trimming cost V 6 bases and J 2 bases; bases outside gene matches: 10.

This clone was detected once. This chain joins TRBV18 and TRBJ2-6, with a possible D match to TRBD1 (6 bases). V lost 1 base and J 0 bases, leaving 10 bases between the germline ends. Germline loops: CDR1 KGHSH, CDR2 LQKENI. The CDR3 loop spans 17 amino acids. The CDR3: CASSPRDTGSGANVLTF. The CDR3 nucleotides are TGTGCCAGCTCACCACGGGACACCGGCTCTGGGGCCAACGTCCTGACTTTC.

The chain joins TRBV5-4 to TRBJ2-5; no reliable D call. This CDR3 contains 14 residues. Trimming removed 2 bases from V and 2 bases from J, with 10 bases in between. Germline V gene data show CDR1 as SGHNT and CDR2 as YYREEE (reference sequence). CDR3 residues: CASSFSSRQETQYF. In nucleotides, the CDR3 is TGTGCCAGCAGCTTTTCTTCGCGGCAAGAGACCCAGTACTTC.

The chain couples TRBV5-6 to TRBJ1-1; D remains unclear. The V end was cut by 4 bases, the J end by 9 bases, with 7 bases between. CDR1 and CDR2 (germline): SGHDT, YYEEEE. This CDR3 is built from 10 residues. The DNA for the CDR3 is TGTGCCAGCAGCCGAGTCAAAGCTTTCTTT. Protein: CASSRVKAFF.

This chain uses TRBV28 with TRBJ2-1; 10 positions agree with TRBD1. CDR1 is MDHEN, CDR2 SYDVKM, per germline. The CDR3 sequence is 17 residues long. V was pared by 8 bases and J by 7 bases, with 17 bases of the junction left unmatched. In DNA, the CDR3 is TGTGCCAGCGCCCGGGACAGGGGAGTGATCGGGACAAATGAGCAGTTCTTC. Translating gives CASARDRGVIGTNEQFF. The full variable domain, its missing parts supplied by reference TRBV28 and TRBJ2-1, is DVKVTQSSRYLVKRTGEKVFLECVQDMDHENMFWYRQDPGLGLRLIYFSYDVKMKEKGDIPEGYSVSREKKERFSLILESASTNQTSMYLCASARDRGVIGTNEQFFGPGTRLTVL.

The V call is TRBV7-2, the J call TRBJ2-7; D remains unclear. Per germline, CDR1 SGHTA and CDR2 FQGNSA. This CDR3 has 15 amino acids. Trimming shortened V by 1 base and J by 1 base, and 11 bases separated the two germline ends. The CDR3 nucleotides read TGTGCCAGCAGCTTAGGTGCAGACCCATCCTACGAGCAGTACTTC. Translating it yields CASSLGADPSYEQYF.

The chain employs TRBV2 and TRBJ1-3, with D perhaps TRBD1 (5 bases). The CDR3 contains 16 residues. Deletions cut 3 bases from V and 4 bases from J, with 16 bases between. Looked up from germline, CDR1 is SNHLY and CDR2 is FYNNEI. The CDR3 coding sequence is TGTGCCAGCAGTGAGGGGCAGGTCGGCGCCGGAAACACCATATATTTT. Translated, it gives CASSEGQVGAGNTIYF.

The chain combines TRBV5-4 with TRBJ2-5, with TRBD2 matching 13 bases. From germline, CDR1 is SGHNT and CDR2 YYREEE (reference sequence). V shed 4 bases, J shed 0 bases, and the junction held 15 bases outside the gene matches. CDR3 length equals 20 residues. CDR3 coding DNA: TGTGCCAGCAGCAGGGGACTAGCGGGGACTAGGGGGTGGAACCAAGAGACCCAGTACTTC. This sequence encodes CASSRGLAGTRGWNQETQYF.

The CDR3 loop is CSAPRRVRGNTIYF. CDR3 bases: TGCAGCGCCCCCCGGAGGGTAAGAGGAAACACCATATATTTT. The chain carries TRBV29-1 and TRBJ1-3; D is ambiguous. This CDR3 has 14 residues. Trimming stripped 7 bases from V and 4 bases from J, with 17 bases between. Germline assignment: CDR1 SQVTM and CDR2 ANQGSEA.

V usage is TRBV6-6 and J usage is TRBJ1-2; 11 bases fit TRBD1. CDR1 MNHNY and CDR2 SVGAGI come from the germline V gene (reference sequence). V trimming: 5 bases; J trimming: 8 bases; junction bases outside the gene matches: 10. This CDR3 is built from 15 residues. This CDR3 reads CASSLPGQGVQGYTF. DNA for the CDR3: TGTGCCAGCAGTCTCCCGGGACAGGGGGTTCAAGGCTACACCTTC.

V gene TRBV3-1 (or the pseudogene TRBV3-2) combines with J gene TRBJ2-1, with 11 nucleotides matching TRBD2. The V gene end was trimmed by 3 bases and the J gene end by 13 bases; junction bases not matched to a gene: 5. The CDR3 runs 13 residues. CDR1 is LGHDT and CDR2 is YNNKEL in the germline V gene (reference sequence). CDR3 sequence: CASSHGTSGSQFF. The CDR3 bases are TGTGCCAGCAGCCACGGAACTAGCGGGAGTCAGTTCTTC.